The 20 T cell receptor beta chains in this list originate from one sample, sequenced in a study of T cell responses to AZD1222 COVID-19 vaccine. The assay was immunoSEQ multiplex PCR, and TCRdb's table has in-frame clones only and misses some. The data hold around 110,000 clones, with 85% to 95% observed a single time. The sequences come from peripheral blood, collected on day 0 of AZD1222 vaccination. These receptors were obtained from an adult in good health.

The chain is built from TRBV15 and TRBJ1-5; 10 bases are shared with TRBD1. The CDR3 has 17 residues. CDR1 LNHNV and CDR2 YYDKDF come from the germline V gene (reference sequence). Losses at the gene ends were 4 bases for V and 0 bases for J; bases not matched to a gene: 6. The CDR3 bases are TGTGCCACCAGCAAGAGACAGGGGGCCCTTAGCAATCAGCCCCAGCATTTT. Protein: CATSKRQGALSNQPQHF.

The chain couples TRBV28 to TRBJ2-2, with 7 bases identical to TRBD1. Looked up from germline, CDR1 is MDHEN and CDR2 is SYDVKM. CDR3 length equals 15 residues. After removal of 3 bases from V and 1 base from J, the junction contained 2 bases not matched to a gene. The CDR3 coding sequence is TGTGCCAGCAGTTTGAGGACAGGGAACACCGGGGAGCTGTTTTTT. Amino acid sequence: CASSLRTGNTGELFF.

The chain recombines TRBV13 with TRBJ2-7, with D possibly matching TRBD1 (6 bases). Germline V gene sequence: CDR1 PRHDT, CDR2 FYEKMQ (reference sequence). The CDR3 spans 15 residues. Deletions cut 0 bases from V and 6 bases from J, with 15 bases between. This CDR3 reads CASSLGPGVKGEQYF. The CDR3 region has the DNA TGTGCCAGCAGCTTAGGACCAGGGGTAAAGGGCGAGCAGTACTTC.

The chain has TRBV10-3 and TRBJ2-1, with 8 bases identical to TRBD2. CDR1 and CDR2 from the germline V gene are ENHRY and SYGVKD. Losses at the gene ends were 0 bases for V and 0 bases for J; bases not matched to a gene: 1. The CDR3 is 16 amino acids. The CDR3 DNA reads TGTGCCATCAGTGAGTCGACTAGCGCCTCCTACAATGAGCAGTTCTTC. Translation gives CAISESTSASYNEQFF.

The chain has TRBV24-1 and TRBJ1-3, with D hard to call. The germline gives CDR1 KGHDR, CDR2 SFDVKD. This CDR3 contains 13 residues. V was shortened by 8 bases and J by 0 bases, with 7 bases between the two germline ends. CDR3 in DNA: TGTGCCACCACGGATGGCTCTGGAAACACCATATATTTT. Translating gives CATTDGSGNTIYF.

Written as DNA, the CDR3 is TGTGCCAGCAGTTACACTAGTCCTTCCTACGAGCAGTACTTC. Translating gives CASSYTSPSYEQYF. V is TRBV6-5 and J is TRBJ2-7, with D maybe TRBD2 (5 bases). The CDR3 totals 14 residues. V lost 2 bases and J 1 base, leaving 9 bases between the germline ends. Per the germline V gene, CDR1 is MNHEY and CDR2 is SVGAGI.

DNA for the CDR3: TGTGCCAGCAAGGCTCCCGGGACAGCTCGGGAAAAACTGTTTTTT. Protein: CASKAPGTAREKLFF. This chain joins TRBV28 and TRBJ1-4; 7 nucleotides align to TRBD1. V shed 7 bases and J 8 bases; nucleotides not matched to a gene: 13. Germline V gives CDR1 MDHEN, CDR2 SYDVKM. The CDR3 covers 15 residues. The full variable domain, its missing parts supplied by reference TRBV28 and TRBJ1-4, is DVKVTQSSRYLVKRTGEKVFLECVQDMDHENMFWYRQDPGLGLRLIYFSYDVKMKEKGDIPEGYSVSREKKERFSLILESASTNQTSMYLCASKAPGTAREKLFFGSGTQLSVL.

This clone was seen just once. The chain is built from TRBV3-1 (or the pseudogene TRBV3-2) and TRBJ1-5; 12 nucleotides align to TRBD1. CDR1 is LGHDT and CDR2 is YNNKEL in the germline V gene (reference sequence). CDR3 length: 19 residues. Losses at the gene ends were 1 base for V and 7 bases for J; bases not matched to a gene: 14. CDR3 in DNA: TGTGCCAGCAGCCAAGGATTGCTTGGGGGACAGGGGGCGAGACAGCCCCAGCATTTT. Protein product: CASSQGLLGGQGARQPQHF.

The chain employs TRBV29-1 and TRBJ1-1, with TRBD1 identical over 9 bases. The CDR3 loop spans 12 amino acids. The junction had 4 bases not matched to a gene; V was cut back by 7 bases and J by 4 bases. The germline gives CDR1 SQVTM, CDR2 ANQGSEA. CDR3: CSGTGVRTEAFF. The CDR3 bases are TGCAGCGGGACAGGGGTACGCACTGAAGCTTTCTTT.

The gene calls are TRBV6-5 and TRBJ1-1; TRBD1 might be the D (5 bases). The CDR3 length is 14 residues. The germline V gene encodes CDR1 MNHEY and CDR2 SVGAGI. V was shortened by 4 bases and J by 4 bases, with 13 bases between the two germline ends. The CDR3 nucleotides are TGTGCCAGCAGTTCCCCGGGGGGTACCACTGAAGCTTTCTTT. Translated: CASSSPGGTTEAFF.

The chain carries TRBV4-2 and TRBJ2-1; no clear D. The germline V gene has CDR1 LGHNA and CDR2 YNFKEQ. V lost 1 base to trimming and J lost 1 base, with 2 bases between them. There are 13 residues in the CDR3. The CDR3 nucleotides read TGTGCCAGCAGCCAAGTTTCCTACAATGAGCAGTTCTTC. Translated, it gives CASSQVSYNEQFF.

The chain employs TRBV12-3 or TRBV12-4 and TRBJ1-1; 7 bases fit TRBD1. V dropped 5 bases and J dropped 10; count of bases not matched to a gene: 7. This CDR3 is 12 amino acids long. CDR3 nucleotide sequence: TGTGCCAGCAGTCCCCTCCAGGGGGGAGCTTTCTTT. Its translation: CASSPLQGGAFF.

The genes are TRBV10-1 and TRBJ2-5, with 8 bases aligning to TRBD2. Germline CDR1 and CDR2: WNHNN and SYGVQD (reference sequence). J was trimmed by 4 bases and V by 7 bases; bases with no gene match: 8. The CDR3 loop spans 14 amino acids. CDR3 bases: TGCGCCAGCATAAGCGGGAGCAAACGAGAGACCCAGTACTTC. Translated: CASISGSKRETQYF.

This clone was observed a few times. The chain links TRBV3-1 (or the pseudogene TRBV3-2) to TRBJ1-1; weak D call: TRBD1 (5 bases). Deletions cut 2 bases from V and 3 bases from J, with 19 bases between. The CDR3 runs to 17 residues. Per the germline V gene, CDR1 is LGHDT and CDR2 is YNNKEL (reference sequence). CDR3 residues: CASSQPGMGGGDTEAFF. CDR3 nucleotide sequence: TGTGCCAGCAGCCAACCAGGGATGGGTGGTGGGGACACTGAAGCTTTCTTT.

V gene TRBV5-1 combines with J gene TRBJ2-3; possibly TRBD1 for D (5 bases). The V end was cut by 7 bases, the J end by 0 bases, with 12 bases between. Germline loops: CDR1 SGHRS, CDR2 YFSETQ. The CDR3 has 14 amino acids. CDR3 sequence: CASGALSSTDTQYF. The CDR3 nucleotides are TGCGCCAGCGGGGCCTTATCAAGCACAGATACGCAGTATTTT.

The chain couples TRBV4-2 to TRBJ2-7; 13 bases are a match to TRBD2. The CDR3 is 16 residues long. CDR1 and CDR2 from the germline V gene are LGHNA and YNFKEQ. The J segment lost 4 bases and the V segment lost 2 bases, leaving 5 bases of the junction unmatched. CDR3 protein: CASSQLPGLAGYEQYF. CDR3 nucleotide sequence: TGTGCCAGCAGCCAATTACCGGGACTAGCGGGATACGAGCAGTACTTC.

The V call is TRBV4-1, the J call TRBJ1-1; no clear D. The germline CDR1 and CDR2 sequences are MGHRA and YSYEKL. CDR3 size: 16 residues. The ends were cut back, 0 bases at V and 5 bases at J, with 16 bases in the middle. The CDR3 loop reads CASSQEGGGLRTEAFF. In DNA form, the CDR3 reads TGCGCCAGCAGCCAAGAAGGAGGAGGGCTGAGGACTGAAGCTTTCTTT.

V and J are TRBV6-5 and TRBJ1-5; no reliable D call. This CDR3 is 13 amino acids long. Trimming cost V 7 bases and J 4 bases, with 11 bases left between them. Per the germline V gene, CDR1 is MNHEY and CDR2 is SVGAGI. The CDR3 bases are TGTGCCAGCAACCCGGGAGAGAATCAGCCCCAGCATTTT. As protein: CASNPGENQPQHF.

The rearrangement uses TRBV27 and TRBJ2-4; D remains ambiguous. CDR3 length equals 17 residues. V dropped 2 bases and J dropped 1 base, with 15 bases sitting between them. Per the germline V gene, CDR1 is MNHEY and CDR2 is SMNVEV (reference sequence). CDR3 coding DNA: TGTGCCAGCAGTTTAACCCCTATTATGGTCGCCAAAAACATTCAGTACTTC. Its protein is CASSLTPIMVAKNIQYF.

The V gene is TRBV4-2, the J gene TRBJ1-1, with D possibly matching TRBD1 (5 bases). Germline V gene data show CDR1 as LGHNA and CDR2 as YNFKEQ. CDR3 length: 15 residues. Trimming pared 0 bases from V and 6 bases from J, leaving 14 bases between. This CDR3 is CASSQDSGIGAEAFF. The CDR3, as DNA: TGTGCCAGCAGCCAAGACTCTGGTATAGGGGCTGAAGCTTTCTTT.